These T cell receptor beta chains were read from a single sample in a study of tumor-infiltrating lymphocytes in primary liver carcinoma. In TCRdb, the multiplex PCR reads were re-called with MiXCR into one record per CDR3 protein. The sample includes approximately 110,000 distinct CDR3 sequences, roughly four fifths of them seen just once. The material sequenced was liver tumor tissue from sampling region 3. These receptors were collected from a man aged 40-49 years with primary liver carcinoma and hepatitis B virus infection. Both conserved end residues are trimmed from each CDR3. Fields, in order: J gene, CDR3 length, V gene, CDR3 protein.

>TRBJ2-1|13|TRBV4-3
ASSKDRASGFEQF
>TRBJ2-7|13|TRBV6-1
ASIWKAGEVYEQY
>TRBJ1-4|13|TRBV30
AWRAAGQCNEKLF
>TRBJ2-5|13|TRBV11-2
ASSSRSAPGMTQY
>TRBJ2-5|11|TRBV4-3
TSSQVPMAAQY
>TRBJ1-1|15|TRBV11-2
ASSLVSTLSPNTEAF
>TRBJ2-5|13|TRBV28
ASSSSTKVGETQY
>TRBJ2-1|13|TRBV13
ASCLDTGSYNEQF
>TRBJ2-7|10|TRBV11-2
DSTPGGYEKY
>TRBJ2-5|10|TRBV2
ASGGDSVTQY
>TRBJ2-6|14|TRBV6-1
ASGSSLNSGANVLT
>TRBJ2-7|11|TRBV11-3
ASSVGSSYKQY
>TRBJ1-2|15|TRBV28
ASSFAGTGILYCGYT
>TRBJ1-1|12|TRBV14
ASSHRTANIEAL
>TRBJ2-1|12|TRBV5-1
ASSLSGAYNEQF
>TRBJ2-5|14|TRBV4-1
ASSQNAGLAGETQY
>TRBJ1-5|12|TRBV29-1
SVTEGQTGQPQC
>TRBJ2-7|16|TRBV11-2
ACSSEGTIGRASYEQY
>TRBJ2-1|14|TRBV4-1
TSSQVSDGRYNEQF
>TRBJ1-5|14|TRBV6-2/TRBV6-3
ASSHRGQPVNQPQH
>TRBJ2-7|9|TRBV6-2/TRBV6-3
ARSYSYEQY
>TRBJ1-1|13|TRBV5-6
DGSLEGERYTEAF
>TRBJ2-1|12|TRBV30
AWGDKASYNEQF
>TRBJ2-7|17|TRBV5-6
ASSASGARERQNSYEQY
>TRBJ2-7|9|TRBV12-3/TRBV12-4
ASSSAYEQY
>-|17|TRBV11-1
ASSSGGSSVEARTDTQH
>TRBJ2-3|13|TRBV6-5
ASNPGLAGTNTQY
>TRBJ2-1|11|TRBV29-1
SVEKGASNEQF
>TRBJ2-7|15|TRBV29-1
SVAGGSTGGNLYEQC
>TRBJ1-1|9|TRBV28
ASSFQGAAF
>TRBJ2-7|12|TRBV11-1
ASSFQTEVYEQY
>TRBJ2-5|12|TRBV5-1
ARSLEAGRETQC
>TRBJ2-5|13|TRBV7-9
ASSLVSLEQETQY